These T cell receptor beta chains were read from a single sample in a study of T cell responses to AZD1222 COVID-19 vaccine. The table came from immunoSEQ multiplex PCR; TCRdb's copy has only in-frame clones and leaves some out. Found here are 100,000 to 150,000 clones, around 91% of them singletons; the top ten hold about 1.5%. Material: peripheral blood, obtained on day 0 of AZD1222 vaccination. Receptors were obtained from an adult in good health. CDR3s include the opening cysteine and the closing phenylalanine or tryptophan. A D gene is named only where the DNA matches it firmly. Clone size is stated in some rows and not others, as once, few, many or a class when expanded.

V	D	size	J	CDR3	DNA
TRBV7-9	.	.	TRBJ1-4	CASSLGRTNEKLFF	TGTGCCAGCAGCTTAGGGAGGACTAATGAAAAACTGTTTTTT
TRBV4-1	TRBD1	few	TRBJ1-2	CASSWGQTPNYGYTF	TGCGCCAGCAGCTGGGGACAGACTCCTAACTATGGCTACACCTTC
TRBV3-1/TRBV3-2	TRBD1	once	TRBJ1-2	CASSPRTGTVDYGYTF	TGTGCCAGCAGCCCAAGGACAGGGACTGTCGACTATGGCTACACCTTC
TRBV10-3	.	.	TRBJ2-1	CAISEGPLTNEQFF	TGTGCCATCAGTGAGGGACCCCTTACGAATGAGCAGTTCTTC
TRBV4-1	.	.	TRBJ2-7	CASSQDAGYEQYF	TGCGCCAGCAGCCAAGACGCTGGCTACGAGCAGTACTTC
TRBV2	TRBD1	.	TRBJ1-5	CASSDQGDRPQHF	TGTGCCAGCAGTGATCAGGGGGATCGGCCCCAGCATTTT
TRBV2	.	.	TRBJ2-5	CASRWGGQETQYF	TGTGCCAGCAGGTGGGGCGGGCAAGAGACCCAGTACTTC
TRBV7-9	.	.	TRBJ2-1	CASSLVQYNEQFF	TGTGCCAGCAGCTTAGTACAGTACAATGAGCAGTTCTTC
TRBV29-1	TRBD2	.	TRBJ2-2	CGMGRGTGELFF	TGCGGTATGGGGAGGGGCACCGGGGAGCTGTTTTTT
TRBV10-1	TRBD2	few	TRBJ2-2	CASSPTSGTNTGELFF	TGCGCCAGCAGTCCGACTAGCGGGACGAACACCGGGGAGCTGTTTTTT
TRBV2	TRBD1	.	TRBJ2-2	CASSDPTGAGELFF	TGTGCCAGCAGTGACCCCACAGGGGCCGGGGAGCTGTTTTTT
TRBV5-5	.	.	TRBJ1-3	CASSLVGPGNTIYF	TGTGCCAGCAGCTTGGTGGGGCCTGGAAACACCATATATTTT
TRBV5-1	.	.	TRBJ1-1	CASSQGKNTEAFF	TGCGCCAGCAGCCAGGGTAAAAACACTGAAGCTTTCTTT
TRBV3-1/TRBV3-2	.	.	TRBJ1-2	CASSQEGGDIGYGYTF	TGTGCCAGCAGCCAAGAGGGGGGAGATATCGGGTATGGCTACACCTTC
TRBV15	.	.	TRBJ1-5	CATSSILNSNQPQHF	TGTGCCACCAGCAGTATTTTGAATAGCAATCAGCCCCAGCATTTT
TRBV7-2	.	.	TRBJ1-3	CASSRTGSGNTIYF	TGTGCCAGCAGCCGTACAGGGTCTGGAAACACCATATATTTT
TRBV6-5	.	.	TRBJ1-3	CASSYSSSGNTIYF	TGTGCCAGCAGTTACTCGTCCTCTGGAAACACCATATATTTT
TRBV19	.	.	TRBJ1-2	CASSLTEIYGYTF	TGTGCCAGTAGTTTGACAGAGATCTATGGCTACACCTTC
TRBV29-1	TRBD1	.	TRBJ1-2	CSVTFQGDGGYTF	TGCAGCGTTACTTTCCAGGGGGACGGTGGCTACACCTTC
TRBV2	TRBD2	.	TRBJ2-2	CASSEVGGLVGGELFF	TGTGCCAGCAGTGAAGTGGGGGGACTAGTGGGCGGGGAGCTGTTTTTT
TRBV30	.	.	TRBJ1-2	CAWSVGIRGHGYTF	TGTGCCTGGAGTGTAGGTATCCGGGGCCATGGCTACACCTTC
TRBV6-2/TRBV6-3	.	.	TRBJ1-2	CASSYTNYGYTF	TGTGCCAGCAGTTACACTAATTATGGCTACACCTTC
TRBV10-3	.	.	TRBJ1-6	CAISESGGSQSSYNSPLHF	TGTGCCATCAGTGAGTCTGGGGGATCGCAGAGCTCCTATAATTCACCCCTCCACTTT
TRBV10-3	.	.	TRBJ1-4	CAISESAGKGNEKLFF	TGTGCCATCAGTGAGTCGGCAGGGAAGGGAAATGAAAAACTGTTTTTT
TRBV18	TRBD1	.	TRBJ1-4	CASSPRTGTNEKLFF	TGTGCCAGCTCACCCCGGACAGGGACTAATGAAAAACTGTTTTTT
TRBV5-8	.	once	TRBJ1-5	CASSLEEDTNQPQHF	TGTGCCAGCAGCTTAGAGGAGGATACTAATCAGCCCCAGCATTTT
TRBV3-1/TRBV3-2	.	.	TRBJ1-1	CASSQGNRDEAFF	TGTGCCAGCAGCCAAGGAAACAGGGATGAAGCTTTCTTT
TRBV4-1	.	.	TRBJ2-7	CASSQGGGLYEQYF	TGCGCCAGCAGCCAAGGAGGAGGGCTCTACGAGCAGTACTTC
TRBV6-5	TRBD1	.	TRBJ1-1	CASSPRGQVNTEAFF	TGTGCCAGCAGTCCGAGGGGGCAAGTGAACACTGAAGCTTTCTTT
TRBV6-5	.	.	TRBJ1-2	CASSYGGSGGYTF	TGTGCCAGCAGTTACGGGGGGAGCGGTGGCTACACCTTC
TRBV19	.	.	TRBJ1-5	CASSPTGGGQPQHF	TGTGCCAGTAGCCCGACAGGCGGGGGTCAGCCCCAGCATTTT
TRBV10-3	TRBD1	.	TRBJ1-2	CAITTDRVGYTF	TGTGCCATCACCACGGACAGGGTGGGCTACACCTTC
TRBV2	.	.	TRBJ2-5	CASSGRGAPGETQYF	TGTGCCAGCAGTGGCCGGGGAGCCCCCGGGGAGACCCAGTACTTC
TRBV4-3	.	.	TRBJ1-4	CASSQDRFGTNEKLFF	TGCGCCAGCAGCCAAGATAGGTTCGGGACTAATGAAAAACTGTTTTTT
TRBV7-3	.	.	TRBJ2-2	CASRAGTLTTGELFF	TGTGCCAGCAGGGCCGGGACACTCACCACCGGGGAGCTGTTTTTT
TRBV6-5	.	.	TRBJ1-1	CASSYSRRVAEAFF	TGTGCCAGCAGTTACTCGAGAAGGGTTGCTGAAGCTTTCTTT